This T cell receptor beta chain derives from a study of PD-1 blockade in classical Hodgkin lymphoma. Assay used: immunoSEQ multiplex PCR; TCRdb lists only in-frame clones, some missing. The sample has about 32,000 clones, about 88% seen once. The study's findings and limits: Relative to healthy donors, newly diagnosed patients reportedly had lower baseline TCR diversity, which was reported as lower still in relapsed/refractory patients.

Stated time point: newly diagnosed, previously untreated cHL patient sample. Negative selection with magnetic separation was used to purify CD4+ T cells from thawed PBMCs. The study compared against PBMCs from newly diagnosed, untreated classical Hodgkin lymphoma. The germline V gene encodes CDR1 MNHNS and CDR2 SASEGT. V shed 6 bases and J 6 bases; nucleotides not matched to a gene: 4. The CDR3 has 12 amino acids. Comment on this clone: Its specificity is unknown.

This TCR derives from a human donor with classical Hodgkin lymphoma. Sequenced material: CD4+ T cells from blood. The chain employs TRBV6-1 and TRBJ1-2; 7 bases align to TRBD1. DNA of the CDR3: TGTGCCAGCAGGGATGACAGGGATGGCTACACCTTC. This encodes CASRDDRDGYTF.